This T cell receptor (beta chain) was captured in a study of blood T cell repertoires in COVID-19. A Seattle source enrolled patients during active infection and followed them longitudinally. The CDR3 is made up of 15 amino acids. Germline values: CDR1 SNHLY, CDR2 FYNNEI. Germline trimming cut 7 bases from V and 10 bases from J; bases unmatched to any gene: 9. Original methodology: Quantification of nucleated cells was approximated via reference gene primer amplification. Method: immunoSEQ multiplex PCR; TCRdb's copy keeps in-frame clones and lacks some. The DNA was the basis for D and trimming; V, J and clone size are from that table. The sample contains about 180,000 clones, roughly four fifths of which appear only once.

Source material: peripheral blood. The chain uses TRBV2 and TRBJ2-1; the match to TRBD2 covers 14 bases. This clonotype was obtained from a woman in her 70s with COVID-19, enrolled during active disease. The chain's CDR3 is CASTGTSGRLGEQFF. As DNA, the CDR3 is TGTGCCAGCACTGGGACTAGCGGGAGATTAGGGGAGCAGTTCTTC.